Shown below are 32 T cell receptor beta chains from a single sample sequenced in a study of cytomegalovirus exposure and HLA in healthy donors. PCR amplification relied on 60 Vbeta primers (plus 13 Jbeta primers). Measured with immunoSEQ multiplex PCR; TCRdb has only the in-frame clones, and not every one. The table for this sample gives roughly 74,000 clones. Sequenced sample: PBMCs. Source of these receptors: a female donor in good health and CMV-seropositive.

The CDR3 DNA reads TGCAGCGTCCGCCTCAGGGGGCTTCAAAATGGCTACACCTTC. Translation gives CSVRLRGLQNGYTF. The chain employs TRBV29-1 and TRBJ1-2; 8 bases line up with TRBD1. The ends lost 6 bases at V and 6 bases at J; junction bases unmatched: 12. Germline-derived CDR1 and CDR2 are SQVTM and ANQGSEA. The CDR3 sequence is 14 residues long.

The rearrangement joins TRBV5-8 to TRBJ2-7, with 8 bases fitting TRBD2. The CDR3 runs 14 residues. CDR1 is SGHTS and CDR2 is YDEGEE in the germline V gene. V shed 5 bases, J shed 3 bases, and the junction held 7 bases outside the gene matches. CDR3 sequence: CASRLRGTSYEQYF. For the CDR3, the DNA is TGTGCCAGCAGGTTGCGTGGGACTAGCTACGAGCAGTACTTC.

This chain uses TRBV5-8 with TRBJ2-2; maybe TRBD1 (6 bases). CDR1 and CDR2 (germline): SGHTS, YDEGEE. The V end was cut by 0 bases, the J end by 5 bases, with 11 bases between. This CDR3 is 15 amino acids long. CDR3 sequence reads: CASSLVGARTGELFF. CDR3 bases: TGTGCCAGCAGCTTGGTGGGGGCAAGGACCGGGGAGCTGTTTTTT.

The chain is built from TRBV11-2 and TRBJ1-6; D remains ambiguous. The CDR3 loop spans 16 amino acids. The V gene lost 5 bases and the J gene lost 7 bases, with 18 bases spanning the gap. Germline V gene data show CDR1 as SGHAT and CDR2 as FQNNGV. CDR3 residues: CASSTLGRTANSPLHF. CDR3 coding DNA: TGTGCCAGCAGCACCCTTGGACGGACTGCGAATTCACCCCTCCACTTT.

The V call is TRBV9, the J call TRBJ1-2, with 8 bases identical to TRBD1. This CDR3 region has 15 residues. CDR1 is SGDLS and CDR2 is YYNGEE in the germline V gene. With V trimmed by 0 bases and J by 6 bases, 7 bases remained unmatched. The DNA of the CDR3 is TGTGCCAGCAGCGTAGAAGCCAGGGGGCAGCATGGCTACACCTTC. It yields the protein CASSVEARGQHGYTF.

This rearrangement joins TRBV28 to TRBJ2-7; D gene unclear. This CDR3 has 12 amino acids. Germline assignment: CDR1 MDHEN and CDR2 SYDVKM. V was cut by 4 bases and J by 7 bases, with 11 bases left in between. The CDR3 DNA sequence: TGTGCCAGCAGTTCACGAGTCGATGAGCAGTACTTC. Residues: CASSSRVDEQYF.

The CDR3 loop is CASRKTESSYNEQFF. CDR3 nucleotides: TGCGCCAGCAGGAAGACGGAGAGCTCCTACAATGAGCAGTTCTTC. The chain uses TRBV4-1 and TRBJ2-1, with unresolved D. CDR3 length equals 15 residues. V lost 6 bases, J lost 0 bases, and 12 bases lay in between. In germline, CDR1 is MGHRA, CDR2 YSYEKL.

The chain has TRBV28 and TRBJ1-6, with 8 bases identical to TRBD1. Germline loops: CDR1 MDHEN, CDR2 SYDVKM. The CDR3 has 13 residues. Trimming removed 6 bases from V and 7 bases from J; junction bases left unmatched: 2. As DNA, the CDR3 is TGTGCCAGCAGGGGACAGGAGAATTCACCCCTCCACTTT. It is translated as CASRGQENSPLHF.

V gene TRBV27 combines with J gene TRBJ1-1; 7 bases fit TRBD1. Per the germline V gene, CDR1 is MNHEY and CDR2 is SMNVEV (reference sequence). Trimming cost V 5 bases and J 4 bases; bases outside gene matches: 10. This CDR3 is 15 amino acids long. The CDR3: CASSRSPGQFTEAFF. CDR3 in DNA: TGTGCCAGCAGTCGATCACCGGGACAGTTCACTGAAGCTTTCTTT.

The V call is TRBV5-5, the J call TRBJ2-5; TRBD2 matches 7 bases. CDR3 length: 14 residues. Germline loops: CDR1 SGHKS, CDR2 YYEKEE (reference sequence). Losses at the gene ends were 4 bases for V and 2 bases for J; bases not matched to a gene: 5. The CDR3 protein is CASSPPGGQETQYF. The CDR3 nucleotides are TGTGCCAGCAGCCCGCCCGGGGGGCAAGAGACCCAGTACTTC. The entire variable domain, with the rest obtained from reference TRBV5-5 and TRBJ2-5, is as follows: DAGVTQSPTHLIKTRGQQVTLRCSPISGHKSVSWYQQVLGQGPQFIFQYYEKEERGRGNFPDRFSARQFPNYSSELNVNALLLGDSALYLCASSPPGGQETQYFGPGTRLLVL.

As DNA, the CDR3 is TGTGCCAGCTCGGTCGGGACAGGGAACACTGAAGCTTTCTTT. Encoded protein: CASSVGTGNTEAFF. The rearrangement joins TRBV28 to TRBJ1-1; 8 bases agree with TRBD1. CDR3 length equals 14 residues. Germline loops: CDR1 MDHEN, CDR2 SYDVKM. Trimming took 8 bases from V and 1 from J; bases not matched to a gene: 6. Full variable domain (rest looked up from reference TRBV28 and TRBJ1-1): DVKVTQSSRYLVKRTGEKVFLECVQDMDHENMFWYRQDPGLGLRLIYFSYDVKMKEKGDIPEGYSVSREKKERFSLILESASTNQTSMYLCASSVGTGNTEAFFGQGTRLTVV.

The V and J genes are TRBV19 and TRBJ2-7, with D tentatively TRBD1 (6 bases). There are 13 residues in the CDR3. Trimming left V 6 bases short and J 2 bases short, with 11 bases between. Germline CDR1 reads LNHDA; CDR2 reads SQIVND (reference sequence). DNA for the CDR3: TGTGCCAGTAGCGTCACAGGGACCTACGAGCAGTACTTC. Protein product: CASSVTGTYEQYF. The full variable domain, completed using reference TRBV19 and TRBJ2-7, is DGGITQSPKYLFRKEGQNVTLSCEQNLNHDAMYWYRQDPGQGLRLIYYSQIVNDFQKGDIAEGYSVSREKKESFPLTVTSAQKNPTAFYLCASSVTGTYEQYFGPGTRLTVT.

V is TRBV5-1 and J is TRBJ2-7; 9 bases are a match to TRBD1. The V gene's germline CDR1 is SGHRS and CDR2 YFSETQ. Trimming took 4 bases from V and 4 from J; bases not matched to a gene: 18. This CDR3 is 18 amino acids long. DNA of the CDR3: TGCGCCAGCAGCCCGGGCTTTGGACAGGGGTTAAGAAGGTACGAGCAGTACTTC. This translates into CASSPGFGQGLRRYEQYF.

The V and J genes are TRBV9 and TRBJ2-7; D possibly corresponds to TRBD1 (5 bases). V dropped 0 bases and J dropped 3 bases, with 7 bases sitting between them. From germline, CDR1 is SGDLS and CDR2 YYNGEE. This CDR3 has 13 residues. The CDR3 sequence: CASSVGQNYEQYF. CDR3 coding DNA: TGTGCCAGCAGCGTAGGACAGAACTACGAGCAGTACTTC.

CDR3 DNA sequence: TGTGCCATCTCACCAGGGGAGGGTCAGCCCCAGCATTTT. It is translated as CAISPGEGQPQHF. The V gene is TRBV10-3, the J gene TRBJ1-5; D might be TRBD1 (6 bases). The germline V and J ends were trimmed by 8 bases and 6 bases, with 14 bases remaining between them. The CDR3 covers 13 residues. Germline V gene lookup returns CDR1 ENHRY and CDR2 SYGVKD.

The V call is TRBV29-1, the J call TRBJ2-7, with 8 bases matching TRBD1. There are 15 residues in the CDR3. V lost 4 bases and J lost 1; bases outside the gene matches: 9. Germline V gene lookup returns CDR1 SQVTM and CDR2 ANQGSEA. The CDR3 bases are TGCAGCGTTGTTAGAGGGAACAGGGGGTCCTACGAGCAGTACTTC. Its protein is CSVVRGNRGSYEQYF.

The J gene is TRBJ2-7, the V gene TRBV7-8; no clear D gene. This CDR3 is 12 amino acids long. The germline V gene encodes CDR1 SGHVS and CDR2 FQNEAQ. V was clipped by 5 bases and J by 1 base, with 6 bases between them. The CDR3 DNA sequence: TGTGCCAGCAGCCTAACTTCCTACGAGCAGTACTTC. It specifies CASSLTSYEQYF.

V and J are TRBV5-1 and TRBJ2-3; 11 bases are a match to TRBD2. J was trimmed by 4 bases and V by 3 bases; bases with no gene match: 7. CDR3 length equals 16 residues. Germline CDR1 and CDR2: SGHRS and YFSETQ. The CDR3 DNA sequence: TGCGCCAGCAGCTCTGCACTAGCGGGAGACGCAGATACGCAGTATTTT. Its translation: CASSSALAGDADTQYF.

The V and J genes are TRBV11-1 and TRBJ2-7, with 10 bases identical to TRBD2. The ends lost 3 bases at V and 0 bases at J; junction bases unmatched: 2. This CDR3 has 15 residues. Germline V gives CDR1 SGHAT, CDR2 FQDESV (reference sequence). The CDR3 nucleotides are TGTGCCAGCAGCTTTCTAGCGGGGGCCTCCTACGAGCAGTACTTC. It yields the protein CASSFLAGASYEQYF.

V gene TRBV9 combines with J gene TRBJ1-4, with unresolved D. The CDR3 sequence is 15 residues long. V was trimmed by 3 bases and J by 4 bases, leaving 13 bases between them. Looked up from germline, CDR1 is SGDLS and CDR2 is YYNGEE. The CDR3 is CASSAEGGLNEKLFF. The CDR3 DNA reads TGTGCCAGCAGCGCCGAGGGCGGACTTAATGAAAAACTGTTTTTT.

This chain connects TRBV2 to TRBJ1-5, with a tentative D call TRBD1 (5 bases). CDR1 SNHLY and CDR2 FYNNEI come from the germline V gene. This CDR3 comprises 15 residues. Trimming pared 7 bases from V and 4 bases from J, leaving 17 bases between. CDR3 DNA: TGTGCCAGCAAATGGGGCCGCGGGGGGAATCAGCCCCAGCATTTT. Translation gives CASKWGRGGNQPQHF.

V and J are TRBV6-6 and TRBJ2-1; D is possibly TRBD2 (5 bases). The CDR3 covers 12 residues. Trimming removed 6 bases at V and 7 bases at J, with 10 bases between. The germline V gene encodes CDR1 MNHNY and CDR2 SVGAGI (reference sequence). The chain's CDR3 is CASRNLANEQFF. The DNA of the CDR3 is TGTGCCAGCAGGAACCTAGCTAATGAGCAGTTCTTC.

The rearrangement links TRBV5-1 to TRBJ2-7, with TRBD1 matching 9 bases. This CDR3 has 15 residues. The germline gives CDR1 SGHRS, CDR2 YFSETQ. Germline trimming cut 0 bases from V and 6 bases from J; bases unmatched to any gene: 7. The CDR3 DNA is TGCGCCAGCAGCTTGGCTCGCGGACAGGGGTTCGAGCAGTACTTC. Its translation is CASSLARGQGFEQYF.

On this clone itself: Germline is not matched at one junction end, which may reflect a read error. The chain is built from TRBV20-1 and TRBJ2-3; 7 positions match TRBD1. Germline CDR1 is DFQATT and CDR2 is SNEGSKA (reference sequence). This CDR3 contains 11 residues. CDR3: CPTGTTDTQYF. For the CDR3, the DNA is TGTCCGACAGGGACCACAGATACGCAGTATTTT.

The J gene is TRBJ2-1, the V gene TRBV7-8; 10 positions agree with TRBD2. Trimming cost V 1 base and J 8 bases; bases outside gene matches: 14. The germline gives CDR1 SGHVS, CDR2 FQNEAQ. This CDR3 is 18 amino acids long. CDR3 sequence (DNA): TGTGCCAGCAGCTTAGGAGACCCGGGACTAGCGAGTGTGGATGAGCAGTTCTTC. Its protein product is CASSLGDPGLASVDEQFF. The full variable domain, completed using reference TRBV7-8 and TRBJ2-1, is GAGVSQSPRYKVAKRGQDVALRCDPISGHVSLFWYQQALGQGPEFLTYFQNEAQLDKSGLPSDRFFAERPEGSVSTLKIQRTQQEDSAVYLCASSLGDPGLASVDEQFFGPGTRLTVL.

The V call is TRBV9, the J call TRBJ2-5; perhaps TRBD2 as D (5 bases). The germline V gene encodes CDR1 SGDLS and CDR2 YYNGEE. CDR3 length: 12 amino acids. Trimming pared 6 bases from V and 7 bases from J, leaving 13 bases between. CDR3 sequence: CASNRGGWTQYF. The CDR3 DNA reads as TGTGCCAGCAATAGAGGAGGTTGGACCCAGTACTTC.

This chain joins TRBV7-9 and TRBJ1-1; TRBD1 aligns across 7 bases. Germline CDR1 reads SEHNR; CDR2 reads FQNEAQ (reference sequence). The CDR3 is 16 amino acids. With V trimmed by 2 bases and J by 2 bases, 8 bases remained unmatched. Here the CDR3 DNA reads TGTGCCAGCAGCTTACCGGGTAGACAGGGAAACACTGAAGCTTTCTTT. Protein sequence: CASSLPGRQGNTEAFF. The full variable domain, rest sourced from reference TRBV7-9 and TRBJ1-1, is DTGVSQNPRHKITKRGQNVTFRCDPISEHNRLYWYRQTLGQGPEFLTYFQNEAQLEKSRLLSDRFSAERPKGSFSTLEIQRTEQGDSAMYLCASSLPGRQGNTEAFFGQGTRLTVV.

V and J are TRBV5-1 and TRBJ2-2; D is perhaps TRBD1 (5 bases). The CDR3 consists of 15 residues. Germline V CDR1 and CDR2: SGHRS, YFSETQ. The V gene lost 1 base and the J gene lost 2 bases, with 9 bases spanning the gap. This chain's CDR3 is CASSLPQGNTGELFF. For the CDR3, the DNA is TGCGCCAGCAGCTTGCCTCAGGGAAACACCGGGGAGCTGTTTTTT.

Notes on this clone: The junction departs from germline at one end; a sequencing error may be responsible. V is TRBV7-7 and J is TRBJ1-3; 7 bases line up with TRBD1. CDR1 SSHAT and CDR2 FNYEAQ come from the germline V gene (reference sequence). The CDR3 is 15 amino acids. CDR3 DNA sequence: TGTGCTAGCAGCTTAGAGGCAGGGGGAGGAAACACCATATATTTT. It codes for CASSLEAGGGNTIYF.

The chain employs TRBV5-1 and TRBJ2-7; 9 bases are shared with TRBD2. V trimming: 4 bases; J trimming: 4 bases; junction bases outside the gene matches: 27. The germline V gene encodes CDR1 SGHRS and CDR2 YFSETQ. CDR3 length: 21 residues. The CDR3 DNA reads as TGCGCCAGCAGCCCACCCCCCCGGGACACGATCCTGCGGGGGGGCCTTTACGAGCAGTACTTC. It translates to CASSPPPRDTILRGGLYEQYF. The variable domain in full, completed from reference TRBV5-1 and TRBJ2-7, reads KAGVTQTPRYLIKTRGQQVTLSCSPISGHRSVSWYQQTPGQGLQFLFEYFSETQRNKGNFPGRFSGRQFSNSRSEMNVSTLELGDSALYLCASSPPPRDTILRGGLYEQYFGPGTRLTVT.

This chain uses TRBV19 with TRBJ2-3; 11 nucleotides line up with TRBD2. Germline-derived CDR1 and CDR2 are LNHDA and SQIVND (reference sequence). The CDR3 extends over 15 amino acids. The trim removed 5 bases at V and 6 bases at J, leaving 7 bases unmatched. CDR3 loop: CASSLTSGTQDTQYF. CDR3 bases: TGTGCCAGTAGTCTGACTAGCGGGACACAGGATACGCAGTATTTT. The full variable domain, completed using reference TRBV19 and TRBJ2-3, is DGGITQSPKYLFRKEGQNVTLSCEQNLNHDAMYWYRQDPGQGLRLIYYSQIVNDFQKGDIAEGYSVSREKKESFPLTVTSAQKNPTAFYLCASSLTSGTQDTQYFGPGTRLTVL.

V is TRBV7-9 and J is TRBJ1-2; D remains ambiguous. The V gene lost 3 bases and the J gene lost 8 bases, with 10 bases spanning the gap. Germline V lookup: CDR1 SEHNR, CDR2 FQNEAQ (reference sequence). The CDR3 runs to 12 residues. The CDR3 sequence is CASSFRGEGYTF. The CDR3 DNA reads TGTGCCAGCAGCTTCCGAGGTGAGGGCTACACCTTC.